This is a list of T cell receptor beta chains from one sample in a study of cytomegalovirus exposure and HLA in healthy donors. Clones were read by immunoSEQ multiplex PCR, and TCRdb kept only the in-frame ones, dropping some. The table records under 120,000 clones, 74% of them present only once. The sample consisted of PBMCs. The receptors stem from a man in his fifties in good health and CMV-seropositive. CDR3s leave out the opening cysteine and the closing phenylalanine or tryptophan.

>TRBJ2-3|15|TRBV5-1
ASSLGGLAGEADTQY
>TRBJ2-5|12|TRBV10-3
AISESSGPETQY
>TRBJ2-1|13|TRBV5-1
ASSPEGGLYNEQF
>TRBJ2-1|12|TRBV6-6
ASSLGQGGNEQF
>TRBJ2-7|14|TRBV5-1
ASSFDLQDYSYEQY
>TRBJ2-2|14|TRBV6-6
ASSLLDRANTGELF
>TRBJ1-2|10|TRBV2
ASSDGNYGYT
>TRBJ1-3|11|TRBV11-3
ASSLNPSKTIY
>TRBJ2-3|12|TRBV6-4
ASSDSQGADTQY
>TRBJ2-1|17|TRBV5-1
ASILGEPGRTGGNNEQF
>TRBJ2-1|14|TRBV9
ASSPRTARSYNEQF